This TCR beta chain was identified in a study of OX40 agonist ivuxolimab in advanced cancers. Data came from immunoSEQ multiplex PCR; TCRdb stores just in-frame clones and leaves some out. The sample holds over 20,000 clones, around 87% seen once. By sample share, this clone is medium-sized. The germline V gene has CDR1 KGHSH and CDR2 LQKENI. V was shortened by 0 bases and J by 3 bases, with 12 bases between the two germline ends. The CDR3 is made up of 15 amino acids. This rearrangement joins TRBV18 to TRBJ2-7; D call uncertain. This material consisted of CD4+ or CD8+ T cells sorted from blood, taken in a trial of the OX40 agonist ivuxolimab. The clonotype comes from an adult with an advanced solid tumor such as melanoma, head and neck, liver or kidney cancer. The CDR3 DNA reads TGTGCCAGCTCACCACCAGGGCGATTGTTCTACGAGCAGTACTTC. Residues: CASSPPGRLFYEQYF.